The 14 T cell receptor beta chains below all came from one sample that was sequenced in a study of identifying expanded T cells in peripheral blood. Measured with immunoSEQ multiplex PCR; TCRdb has only the in-frame clones, and not every one. The sample records some 100,000 clones, about 83% being singletons. Sequencing was done on a sample of blood. The source of these receptors is a person between 18 and 69 years old in good health.

This clone was picked up a small number of times. CDR3: CASSRDSHLGYTF. In DNA, the CDR3 is TGTGCCAGCAGCCGCGACAGCCATCTAGGCTACACCTTC. The chain couples TRBV5-4 to TRBJ1-2; possible D gene TRBD1, 5 bases. CDR1 is SGHNT and CDR2 is YYREEE in the germline V gene (reference sequence). CDR3 length equals 13 residues. Trimming shortened V by 4 bases and J by 8 bases, and 15 bases separated the two germline ends. Filled out from reference TRBV5-4 and TRBJ1-2, the complete variable domain reads ETGVTQSPTHLIKTRGQQVTLRCSSQSGHNTVSWYQQALGQGPQFIFQYYREEENGRGNFPPRFSGLQFPNYSSELNVNALELDDSALYLCASSRDSHLGYTFGSGTRLTVV.

V is TRBV5-4 and J is TRBJ2-5, with D possibly being TRBD1 or TRBD2 (7 bases each). The CDR3 has 16 residues. Germline CDR1 and CDR2: SGHNT and YYREEE (reference sequence). V shed 0 bases and J shed 5 bases, with 17 bases lying between them. The CDR3 coding sequence is TGTGCCAGCAGCTTGGGTGTCAGGGGGGGGGAGGAGACCCAGTACTTC. Encoded protein: CASSLGVRGGEETQYF.

This chain connects TRBV6-5 to TRBJ2-7, with D perhaps matching TRBD1 or TRBD2 (5 bases each). Trimming took 0 bases from V and 6 from J, leaving 9 bases between them. Germline CDR1 and CDR2: MNHEY and SVGAGI. This CDR3 has 13 residues. The CDR3 loop reads CASSYSTGLEQYF. In DNA form, the CDR3 reads TGTGCCAGCAGTTACTCGACGGGGCTCGAGCAGTACTTC.

This clone is a singleton in its sample. The chain couples TRBV5-1 to TRBJ1-1; a possible D gene is TRBD1 (6 bases). Germline V lookup: CDR1 SGHRS, CDR2 YFSETQ. The CDR3 has 15 amino acids. V lost 2 bases to trimming and J lost 1 base, with 12 bases between them. The CDR3 is CASSLRQVGNTEAFF. CDR3 DNA sequence: TGCGCCAGCAGCTTACGACAGGTAGGGAACACTGAAGCTTTCTTT.

V and J are TRBV5-1 and TRBJ1-1; 8 bases are shared with TRBD1. The CDR3 is 15 residues long. Germline V lookup: CDR1 SGHRS, CDR2 YFSETQ. J gave up 6 bases and V 2 bases, and 9 bases lay outside the gene matches. DNA for the CDR3: TGCGCCAGCAGCTTTCTCTCCGGGACAGGAGCTGAAGCTTTCTTT. This codes for CASSFLSGTGAEAFF.

The V and J genes are TRBV6-5 and TRBJ1-5; 7 nucleotides match TRBD1. CDR3 length equals 15 residues. CDR1 is MNHEY and CDR2 is SVGAGI in the germline V gene. After removal of 5 bases from V and 0 bases from J, the junction contained 4 bases not matched to a gene. This CDR3 reads CASSRGQSSNQPQHF. CDR3 nucleotide sequence: TGTGCCAGCAGTCGGGGACAGTCTAGCAATCAGCCCCAGCATTTT.

The V call is TRBV5-1, the J call TRBJ1-2, with 11 bases lining up with TRBD1. The length of the CDR3 is 15 residues. V trimming: 0 bases; J trimming: 5 bases; junction bases outside the gene matches: 3. Germline V gene data show CDR1 as SGHRS and CDR2 as YFSETQ. The DNA of the CDR3 is TGCGCCAGCAGCTTGGGGACAGGGGGCTATTATGGCTACACCTTC. This translates into CASSLGTGGYYGYTF.

This clone was detected only once. The chain recombines TRBV15 with TRBJ2-5, with D unresolved. There are 18 residues in the CDR3. Per the germline V gene, CDR1 is LNHNV and CDR2 is YYDKDF (reference sequence). V was shortened by 0 bases and J by 0 bases, with 17 bases between the two germline ends. CDR3 DNA: TGTGCCACCAGCAGAGATCGTCTCTATTATGTGTACCAAGAGACCCAGTACTTC. Its protein is CATSRDRLYYVYQETQYF.

This clone was counted a few times. The genes are TRBV6-1 and TRBJ2-7, with 9 bases aligning to TRBD2. Germline lookup yields CDR1 MNHNS and CDR2 SASEGT. The V gene end was trimmed by 5 bases and the J gene end by 0 bases; junction bases not matched to a gene: 5. CDR3 length: 15 residues. The CDR3 DNA follows: TGTGCCAGCAGTATAGCGGGGGCTATCTCCTACGAGCAGTACTTC. This sequence encodes CASSIAGAISYEQYF.

The J gene is TRBJ2-7, the V gene TRBV5-4, with 7 nucleotides matching TRBD1. The CDR3 covers 13 residues. Trimming took 0 bases from V and 3 from J; bases not matched to a gene: 0. CDR1 and CDR2 from the germline V gene are SGHNT and YYREEE (reference sequence). DNA of the CDR3: TGTGCCAGCAGCTTGGACAGGGGCTACGAGCAGTACTTC. This codes for CASSLDRGYEQYF.

The V gene is TRBV6-6, the J gene TRBJ2-1; 11 bases line up with TRBD2. V was pared by 9 bases and J by 4 bases, with 8 bases of the junction left unmatched. This CDR3 region has 15 residues. CDR1 and CDR2 from the germline V gene are MNHNY and SVGAGI (reference sequence). The CDR3 sequence: CASTPGTSGYNEQFF. The CDR3 region has the DNA TGTGCCAGTACCCCCGGGACTAGCGGTTACAATGAGCAGTTCTTC.

The chain combines TRBV4-2 with TRBJ2-7, with D possibly called TRBD1 or TRBD2 (6 bases each). V was cut by 0 bases and J by 5 bases, with 20 bases left in between. CDR1 and CDR2 (germline): LGHNA, YNFKEQ. The CDR3 loop spans 17 amino acids. For the CDR3, the DNA is TGTGCCAGCAGCCAAGATGGAGGGGGGTACGGGCTTGACGAGCAGTACTTC. This gives the protein CASSQDGGGYGLDEQYF.

The genes are TRBV27 and TRBJ2-2; a weak D match, TRBD2 (5 bases). The CDR3 has 14 residues. Deletions cut 3 bases from V and 7 bases from J, with 12 bases between. From germline, CDR1 is MNHEY and CDR2 SMNVEV (reference sequence). The chain's CDR3 is CASSFIFEGGELFF. Here the CDR3 DNA reads TGTGCCAGCAGTTTTATCTTTGAGGGCGGGGAGCTGTTTTTT.

The rearrangement links TRBV5-1 to TRBJ1-2; a possible D gene is TRBD1 (5 bases). The CDR3 is made up of 14 amino acids. V lost 1 base to trimming and J lost 8 bases, with 15 bases between them. Germline lookup yields CDR1 SGHRS and CDR2 YFSETQ. The CDR3 is CASSLKAGPAGYTF. The CDR3 DNA follows: TGCGCCAGCAGCTTGAAAGCAGGGCCGGCGGGCTACACCTTC.